What follows is one T cell receptor (beta chain) and its context. Its antigen is not known. V lost 0 bases to trimming and J lost 7 bases, with 18 bases between them. The V gene's germline CDR1 is SGHVS and CDR2 FQNEAQ. The CDR3 is 17 amino acids. This sample stems from a study of vaccination and CD4 T cells after COVID-19. Study-level background: It was a median approximately 92 days after diagnosis, with a range of 35 to 161, that post-COVID samples were drawn.

Once obtained from cultured CD4+ T cells, the DNA was sequenced using the Oncomine TCR Beta short-read assay. One entry per CDR3 protein, called by TCRdb with MiXCR from the PCR reads. Of approximately 20,000 distinct CDR3 sequences listed, 62% are singletons. Specified treatment: approximately 9-day PBMC culture with coronavirus spike peptide pools or control peptides (ViraFEST assay). Antigen-specific T cells were expanded with peptide pools by ViraFEST, and TCRs were then sequenced. V usage is TRBV7-8 and J usage is TRBJ1-4; D may be TRBD1 (6 bases). Specimen: CD4+ T cells from blood, cultured in vitro, collected before SARS-CoV-2 vaccination. The sequence derives from a human donor who received a COVID-19 vaccine. The CDR3 spells CASSLAHQGGMGEKLFF. In DNA form, the CDR3 reads TGTGCCAGCAGCTTAGCGCATCAAGGGGGAATGGGTGAAAAACTGTTTTTT.